This note documents a single T cell receptor beta chain sequence. Antigen specificity is unknown. The CDR3 has 10 residues. V was clipped by 7 bases and J by 4 bases, with 7 bases between them. The germline V gene has CDR1 SQVTM and CDR2 ANQGSEA. Every donor provided one heparinised blood draw, which averaged about 110 mL. The sample comes from a study of beta chain features in type 1 diabetes. Turning to the study itself: All samples together contributed approximately 100 million sorted cells for examination. The study, taken as a whole, reports: A closer apparent resemblance between naive, central memory and Treg TCRB repertoires was seen in patients than in healthy donors.

Expressed TCRB transcripts were sequenced because the isolated RNA had all been reverse transcribed beforehand. Profiled with immunoSEQ multiplex PCR; TCRdb holds only in-frame clones, not every one. Altogether almost 350,000 clones are present, 8% being singletons, with the ten largest covering around 0.44%. The sequencing sample was made of central memory CD4+ T cells from blood. This chain uses TRBV29-1 with TRBJ1-1; D possibly corresponds to TRBD1 (5 bases). The receptor was derived from a woman younger than 30 in good health. CDR3 residues: CSGDGTEAFF. The CDR3 DNA follows: TGCAGCGGGGACGGCACTGAAGCTTTCTTT.